This TCR beta chain is from a study of graft-versus-host responses after intestinal transplantation. At the level of the study: Isolated intestinal, liver-intestinal, or multivisceral transplants had been given to the recipients.

Produced via immunoSEQ multiplex PCR; TCRdb's table is partial and in-frame only. The sample has roughly 99,000 clones; 86% are singletons. General observations from the study: Peak levels of circulating GvH clones tracked with early post-transplant HvG declines.

J gave up 5 bases and V 3 bases, and 10 bases lay outside the gene matches. Germline CDR1 is SNHLY and CDR2 is FYNNEI. The CDR3 consists of 17 residues. Concerning this clone itself: The antigen is unknown.

This specimen consisted of PBMCs, obtained 255 days after intestinal transplant. The TCR originated in a human patient who received an intestinal transplant, so some T cells may come from the graft donor. V and J are TRBV2 and TRBJ2-1, with 10 bases identical to TRBD2. As DNA, the CDR3 is TGTGCCAGCAGTGACGACCCCCTAGCGGGAGATGACAATGAGCAGTTCTTC. Translating it yields CASSDDPLAGDDNEQFF.